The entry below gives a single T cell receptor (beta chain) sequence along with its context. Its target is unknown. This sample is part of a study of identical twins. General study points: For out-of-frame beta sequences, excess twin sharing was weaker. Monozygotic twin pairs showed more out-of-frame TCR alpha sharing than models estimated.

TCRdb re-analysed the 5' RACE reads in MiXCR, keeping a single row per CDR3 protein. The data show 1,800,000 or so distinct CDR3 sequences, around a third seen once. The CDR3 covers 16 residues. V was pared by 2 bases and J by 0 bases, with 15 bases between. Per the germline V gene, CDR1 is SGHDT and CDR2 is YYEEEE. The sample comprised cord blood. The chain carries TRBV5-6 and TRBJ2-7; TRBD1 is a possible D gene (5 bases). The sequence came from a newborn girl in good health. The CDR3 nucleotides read TGTGCCAGCAGCTTATGGGGCCTTACCACCTCCTACGAGCAGTACTTC. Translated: CASSLWGLTTSYEQYF.